Below, 13 T cell receptor beta chains from the same sample are listed, as sequenced in a study of cytomegalovirus exposure and HLA in healthy donors listed by TCRdb under 2017. Libraries were constructed by the immunoSEQ multiplex PCR assay. The table was pulled from immuneACCESS by TCRdb, which kept in-frame rearrangements only. Such tables lose some clones; where checked, under half of the loss comes from unresolved V genes, and the rest has no known cause. Recorded for this sample are about 74,000 clones; roughly 92% of them occurred a single time. The ten largest clones take up 1.5% to 2% of the sample. Sequencing used PBMCs. The receptors originated from a woman aged 18 to 35 in good health and CMV-seropositive.

The chain employs TRBV15 and TRBJ1-1; unclear D gene. The CDR3 is 13 amino acids. With 1 base removed from V and 1 base from J, the gap between germline ends came to 4 bases. The V gene's germline CDR1 is LNHNV and CDR2 YYDKDF (reference sequence). The CDR3 bases are TGTGCCACCAGCAGAGTCTGGAACACTGAAGCTTTCTTT. Its protein is CATSRVWNTEAFF.

The chain carries TRBV2 and TRBJ1-1; 7 positions match TRBD1. CDR3 length: 17 amino acids. V shed 2 bases and J 6 bases; nucleotides not matched to a gene: 15. From germline, CDR1 is SNHLY and CDR2 FYNNEI. DNA for the CDR3: TGTGCCAGCAGTGAAATCAGGGGGTTGTTGTTTCGATCTGAAGCTTTCTTT. Its translation is CASSEIRGLLFRSEAFF.

CDR3 sequence reads: CASSLAGVGRELFF. CDR3 bases: TGTGCCAGCAGCTTAGCAGGGGTTGGTCGGGAACTGTTTTTT. This chain joins TRBV7-9 and TRBJ1-4, with D perhaps TRBD1 (5 bases). CDR1 and CDR2 (germline): SEHNR, FQNEAQ (reference sequence). The V gene lost 0 bases and the J gene lost 12 bases, with 14 bases spanning the gap. The CDR3 has 14 residues.

The V call is TRBV2, the J call TRBJ2-3, with 8 bases lining up with TRBD2. The V gene's germline CDR1 is SNHLY and CDR2 FYNNEI. Losses at the gene ends were 7 bases for V and 5 bases for J; bases not matched to a gene: 5. CDR3 size: 13 residues. CDR3 in amino acids: CASTRGAGDTQYF. DNA of the CDR3: TGTGCCAGCACGCGGGGGGCGGGAGATACGCAGTATTTT.

This chain links TRBV6-1 with TRBJ1-5; D is perhaps TRBD1 (5 bases). Trimming took 1 base from V and 0 from J, leaving 13 bases between them. Germline CDR1 and CDR2: MNHNS and SASEGT. CDR3 length: 17 amino acids. CDR3 sequence reads: CASSEGWGPDSNQPQHF. CDR3 nucleotides: TGTGCCAGCAGTGAAGGATGGGGCCCGGATAGCAATCAGCCCCAGCATTTT.

This sequence joins TRBV29-1 and TRBJ2-5, with 10 bases lining up with TRBD1. The CDR3 loop spans 14 amino acids. V dropped 6 bases and J dropped 4; count of bases not matched to a gene: 8. Germline V gene lookup returns CDR1 SQVTM and CDR2 ANQGSEA. CDR3 nucleotide sequence: TGCAGCGTGACAACCGGGACAGGGGTAGAGACCCAGTACTTC. It codes for CSVTTGTGVETQYF. The variable domain in full, with the rest retrieved from reference TRBV29-1 and TRBJ2-5, is SAVISQKPSRDICQRGTSLTIQCQVDSQVTMMFWYRQQPGQSLTLIATANQGSEATYESGFVIDKFPISRPNLTFSTLTVSNMSPEDSSIYLCSVTTGTGVETQYFGPGTRLLVL.

The chain combines TRBV30 with TRBJ2-3, with a weak D call TRBD1 (5 bases). This CDR3 has 13 amino acids. Trimming cost V 5 bases and J 0 bases, with 9 bases left between them. Germline V gene data show CDR1 as GTSNPN and CDR2 as SVGIG (reference sequence). The CDR3 region has the DNA TGTGCCTGGTCTAGACAGAGCACAGATACGCAGTATTTT. It translates to CAWSRQSTDTQYF.

V is TRBV4-1 and J is TRBJ2-1; possible D gene TRBD2, 6 bases. Trimming stripped 3 bases from V and 0 bases from J, with 12 bases between. This CDR3 contains 16 residues. The germline CDR1 and CDR2 sequences are MGHRA and YSYEKL. In nucleotides, the CDR3 is TGCGCCAGCAGCCAGTCGGCGGGGACCTCCTACAATGAGCAGTTCTTC. Amino acid sequence: CASSQSAGTSYNEQFF.

The CDR3 region is CASGLGTLPTNEKLFF. Written as DNA, the CDR3 is TGTGCTAGTGGTTTGGGGACACTGCCAACTAATGAAAAACTGTTTTTT. J is TRBJ1-4 and V is TRBV12-5; weak D call: TRBD1 (5 bases). The CDR3 has 16 residues. With 1 base removed from V and 0 bases from J, the gap between germline ends came to 9 bases. CDR1 is LGHNT and CDR2 is FRNRAP in the germline V gene.

The chain carries TRBV5-1 and TRBJ2-1, with TRBD2 matching 12 bases. The CDR3 is 16 amino acids. J gave up 6 bases and V 2 bases, and 6 bases lay outside the gene matches. The germline gives CDR1 SGHRS, CDR2 YFSETQ. This CDR3 reads CASSFYSLAGGNEQFF. CDR3 bases: TGCGCCAGCAGCTTTTATTCACTAGCGGGAGGCAATGAGCAGTTCTTC.

The V gene is TRBV6-5, the J gene TRBJ2-5, with 10 nucleotides matching TRBD1. J was trimmed by 7 bases and V by 3 bases; bases with no gene match: 2. The CDR3 contains 13 residues. Germline CDR1 and CDR2: MNHEY and SVGAGI. In DNA, the CDR3 is TGTGCCAGCAGTTATGGACAGGGGGGGACCCAGTACTTC. Translated: CASSYGQGGTQYF.

This chain connects TRBV9 to TRBJ2-3; 15 bases match TRBD2. The CDR3 has 16 amino acids. Losses at the gene ends were 5 bases for V and 4 bases for J; bases not matched to a gene: 5. Per the germline V gene, CDR1 is SGDLS and CDR2 is YYNGEE. The CDR3 DNA follows: TGTGCCAGCAGGGGACTAGCGGGGGGTGCCCCAGATACGCAGTATTTT. Translated: CASRGLAGGAPDTQYF.

The chain uses TRBV6-1 and TRBJ1-5, with 7 bases identical to TRBD1. This CDR3 has 15 residues. The ends lost 3 bases at V and 4 bases at J; junction bases unmatched: 6. Germline CDR1 reads MNHNS; CDR2 reads SASEGT. CDR3 DNA sequence: TGTGCCAGCAGTGAGGATACAGGGGATAATCAGCCCCAGCATTTT. Its translation: CASSEDTGDNQPQHF.